This entry concerns a single T cell receptor (beta chain). This CDR3 spans 16 amino acids. J lost 8 bases, V lost 0 bases, and 8 bases had no gene match. Germline CDR1 reads SGHRS; CDR2 reads YFSETQ. The repertoire was sequenced with immunoSEQ multiplex PCR; TCRdb's copy has only in-frame clones and lacks some. In the table there are fewer than 250,000 clones, approximately 91% of which are singletons. These data come from a study of blood T cell repertoires in COVID-19. This receptor was obtained from a woman aged 40 to 50 who had recovered from COVID-19. Sequencing was performed on peripheral blood. This chain uses TRBV5-1 with TRBJ2-1; TRBD2 matches at 10 bases. CDR3 DNA sequence: TGCGCCAGCAGCTTGGCCTGGAGCGGGAGGGCCGATGAGCAGTTCTTC. Translated, it gives CASSLAWSGRADEQFF.